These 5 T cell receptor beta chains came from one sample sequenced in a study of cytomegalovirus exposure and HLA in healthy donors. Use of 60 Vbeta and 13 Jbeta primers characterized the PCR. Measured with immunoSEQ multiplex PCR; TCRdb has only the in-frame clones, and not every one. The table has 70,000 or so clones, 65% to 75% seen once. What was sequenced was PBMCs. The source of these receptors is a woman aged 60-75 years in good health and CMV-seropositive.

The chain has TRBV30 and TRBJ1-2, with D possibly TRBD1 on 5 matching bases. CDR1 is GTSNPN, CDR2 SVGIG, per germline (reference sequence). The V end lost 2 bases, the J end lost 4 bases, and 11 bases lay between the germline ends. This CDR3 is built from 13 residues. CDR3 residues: CAWSLGRAYGYTF. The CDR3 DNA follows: TGTGCCTGGAGTTTGGGCAGGGCCTATGGCTACACCTTC.

CDR3: CASSPPGQSEKLFF. Here the CDR3 DNA reads TGTGCCAGCTCACCTCCCGGACAGTCTGAAAAACTGTTTTTT. The chain has TRBV18 and TRBJ1-4, with D perhaps TRBD1 (6 bases). Trimming stripped 3 bases from V and 7 bases from J, with 12 bases between. Germline assignment: CDR1 KGHSH and CDR2 LQKENI. The CDR3 runs to 14 residues. Complete variable domain (other parts from reference TRBV18 and TRBJ1-4): NAGVMQNPRHLVRRRGQEARLRCSPMKGHSHVYWYRQLPEEGLKFMVYLQKENIIDESGMPKERFSAEFPKEGPSILRIQQVVRGDSAAYFCASSPPGQSEKLFFGSGTQLSVL.

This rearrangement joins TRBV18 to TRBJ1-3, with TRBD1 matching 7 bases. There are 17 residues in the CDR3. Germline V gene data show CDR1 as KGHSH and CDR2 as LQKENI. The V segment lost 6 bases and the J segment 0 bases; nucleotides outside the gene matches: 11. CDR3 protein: CASSRQGQLDSGNTIYF. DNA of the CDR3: TGTGCCAGCTCCAGACAGGGCCAACTTGACTCTGGAAACACCATATATTTT.

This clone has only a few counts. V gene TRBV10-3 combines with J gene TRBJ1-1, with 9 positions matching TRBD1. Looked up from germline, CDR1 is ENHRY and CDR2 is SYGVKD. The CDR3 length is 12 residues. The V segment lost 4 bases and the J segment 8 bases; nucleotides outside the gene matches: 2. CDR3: CAISGGTGEAFF. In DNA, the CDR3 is TGTGCCATCAGTGGGGGGACAGGGGAAGCTTTCTTT.

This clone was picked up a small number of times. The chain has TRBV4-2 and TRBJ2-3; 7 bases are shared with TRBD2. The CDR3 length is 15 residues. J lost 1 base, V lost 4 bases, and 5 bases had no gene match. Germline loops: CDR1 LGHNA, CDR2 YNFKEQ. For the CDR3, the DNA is TGTGCCAGCAGCCCTGAGCGGGGTGGCACAGATACGCAGTATTTT. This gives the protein CASSPERGGTDTQYF.